This T cell receptor beta chain is from a study of T cell responses to AZD1222 COVID-19 vaccine. Using immunoSEQ multiplex PCR, the repertoire was profiled, and TCRdb retains in-frame clones only, with some absent. The table lists roughly 99,000 clones, 92% of them singletons. Study-level points and caveats: Donors in the cohort were predominantly white British and more often female, and clonal diversity was possibly underestimated.

Pooling of second doses given at about 4 or about 12 weeks was done. Details on this clone: What it recognizes is unknown.

Germline V lookup: CDR1 SGHDN, CDR2 FVKESK. The V gene lost 6 bases and the J gene lost 1 base, with 9 bases spanning the gap. The CDR3 is 13 residues long. The chain is built from TRBV14 and TRBJ1-1; unclear D gene. Sequenced material: peripheral blood, taken 28 days after the second AZD1222 dose. The clonotype comes from an adult who received the AZD1222 COVID-19 vaccine. CDR3: CASRTPGNTEAFF. CDR3 nucleotide sequence: TGTGCCAGCAGAACTCCAGGGAACACTGAAGCTTTCTTT.